This T cell receptor (beta chain) came from a study of blood T cell repertoires in COVID-19. Across the whole study: Both acute and convalescent COVID-19 samples were obtained from the United States, Italy and Spain.

There are 14 residues in the CDR3. Germline CDR1 is LGHDT and CDR2 is YNNKEL (reference sequence). V was cut by 6 bases and J by 7 bases, with 18 bases left in between. Per the original data handling: By means of reference gene primer amplification, nucleated cell counts were estimated. Here immunoSEQ multiplex PCR was the method, and the copy in TCRdb shows in-frame clones only, minus some. V, J and clone size are taken as reported in that table, and D and trimming were inferred from the DNA itself. Counted here are 60,000 to 75,000 clones, 75% to 80% occurring once; the ten biggest clones make up about 50%.

The V and J genes are TRBV3-1 (or the pseudogene TRBV3-2) and TRBJ2-5; tentatively, D is TRBD2 (7 bases). The sequenced sample was peripheral blood. The clonotype was recovered from a woman older than 75 with acute or convalescent COVID-19. CDR3 residues: CASSPSGGGVTQYF. The CDR3 DNA sequence: TGTGCCAGCAGTCCTAGCGGAGGGGGGGTGACCCAGTACTTC.